A single sample gave rise to the 13 T cell receptor beta chains below, sequenced in a study of ipilimumab plus nivolumab after autologous stem cell transplantation. TCRdb keeps only in-frame clones here, not all; method: immunoSEQ multiplex PCR. The repertoire consists of 20,000 to 30,000 clones, with about 86% occurring once and the leading ten covering roughly 5%. The sequencing here drew on PBMCs, taken in a trial of ipilimumab plus nivolumab as post-transplant consolidation. These receptors were taken from a male donor with diffuse large B-cell lymphoma.

The chain is built from TRBV5-1 and TRBJ2-3; maybe TRBD1 (6 bases). Germline-derived CDR1 and CDR2 are SGHRS and YFSETQ. CDR3 length: 13 amino acids. The V gene lost 7 bases and the J gene lost 3 bases, with 12 bases spanning the gap. The CDR3 nucleotides are TGCGCCAGCGTGGACAGAGGAACAGATACGCAGTATTTT. Encoded protein: CASVDRGTDTQYF.

Here the CDR3 DNA reads TGTGCCAGTAGTACATTTCGTCGGAAAGAGACCCAGTACTTC. This sequence encodes CASSTFRRKETQYF. The chain has TRBV19 and TRBJ2-5, with D uncertain. Germline assignment: CDR1 LNHDA and CDR2 SQIVND (reference sequence). CDR3 length equals 14 residues. The ends were cut back, 4 bases at V and 3 bases at J, with 12 bases in the middle. Full variable domain (remainder filled in from reference TRBV19 and TRBJ2-5): DGGITQSPKYLFRKEGQNVTLSCEQNLNHDAMYWYRQDPGQGLRLIYYSQIVNDFQKGDIAEGYSVSREKKESFPLTVTSAQKNPTAFYLCASSTFRRKETQYFGPGTRLLVL.

This clone showed up just a few times. The rearrangement links TRBV7-9 to TRBJ1-2; TRBD1 matches at 7 bases. The CDR3 contains 14 residues. V lost 2 bases to trimming and J lost 6 bases; unmatched junction nucleotides: 6. The germline gives CDR1 SEHNR, CDR2 FQNEAQ (reference sequence). CDR3: CASSLPTGADGYTF. As DNA, the CDR3 is TGTGCCAGCAGCTTACCCACAGGGGCGGATGGCTACACCTTC.

The gene calls are TRBV18 and TRBJ1-3; TRBD1 might be the D (5 bases). The CDR3 runs 13 residues. V was cut by 2 bases and J by 8 bases, with 10 bases left in between. The germline V gene has CDR1 KGHSH and CDR2 LQKENI. CDR3 in DNA: TGTGCCAGCTCACCAGGCAGGGAAGACACCATATATTTT. Its translation: CASSPGREDTIYF.

The chain recombines TRBV7-9 with TRBJ1-2; no definite D call. Germline values: CDR1 SEHNR, CDR2 FQNEAQ (reference sequence). V lost 5 bases, J lost 8 bases, and 12 bases lay in between. This CDR3 is 12 amino acids long. The CDR3 bases are TGTGCCAGCAGCACTGACCTAACGGGCTACACCTTC. Protein: CASSTDLTGYTF.

The gene calls are TRBV6-5 and TRBJ1-1; D gene ambiguous. V lost 10 bases and J lost 0, with 18 bases in between. In germline, CDR1 is MNHEY, CDR2 SVGAGI. There are 15 residues in the CDR3. CDR3: CATHPVTAMNTEAFF. As DNA, the CDR3 is TGTGCCACCCACCCCGTGACGGCAATGAACACTGAAGCTTTCTTT.

The V and J genes are TRBV7-9 and TRBJ1-1; D uncertain. This CDR3 has 11 residues. V was cut by 5 bases and J by 2 bases, with 3 bases left in between. Germline CDR1 reads SEHNR; CDR2 reads FQNEAQ (reference sequence). In DNA form, the CDR3 reads TGTGCCAGCAGCGGAAACACTGAAGCTTTCTTT. Amino acids: CASSGNTEAFF. The full variable domain, with the rest looked up from reference TRBV7-9 and TRBJ1-1, is DTGVSQNPRHKITKRGQNVTFRCDPISEHNRLYWYRQTLGQGPEFLTYFQNEAQLEKSRLLSDRFSAERPKGSFSTLEIQRTEQGDSAMYLCASSGNTEAFFGQGTRLTVV.

This clone was recorded only once. V usage is TRBV2 and J usage is TRBJ1-2; D ambiguous. The CDR3 spans 12 residues. Trimming left V 2 bases short and J 7 bases short, with 8 bases between. Germline assignment: CDR1 SNHLY and CDR2 FYNNEI. CDR3 sequence reads: CASSELGGGYTF. CDR3 sequence (DNA): TGTGCCAGCAGTGAACTCGGAGGTGGCTACACCTTC.

This clone was seen a few times. The chain links TRBV11-1 to TRBJ1-1; TRBD1 is a possible D gene (5 bases). The germline CDR1 and CDR2 sequences are SGHAT and FQDESV (reference sequence). There are 13 residues in the CDR3. The ends were cut back, 5 bases at V and 7 bases at J, with 14 bases in the middle. For the CDR3, the DNA is TGTGCCAGCAGCGAGGCCAGGGATGATGAAGCTTTCTTT. Translation gives CASSEARDDEAFF.

The chain is built from TRBV6-6 and TRBJ2-2; TRBD2 might be the D (7 bases). This CDR3 spans 15 amino acids. The germline V and J ends were trimmed by 8 bases and 5 bases, with 18 bases remaining between them. The germline V gene encodes CDR1 MNHNY and CDR2 SVGAGI (reference sequence). This CDR3 reads CASESGEGVTGELFF. The CDR3 DNA is TGTGCCAGCGAATCAGGGGAGGGGGTGACCGGGGAGCTGTTTTTT.

The chain carries TRBV7-8 and TRBJ2-3; weak D call: TRBD2 (7 bases). The CDR3 has 16 amino acids. Germline values: CDR1 SGHVS, CDR2 FQNEAQ. Trimming left V 2 bases short and J 1 base short, with 13 bases between. CDR3 DNA sequence: TGTGCCAGCAGCTTACGGGGGGCGCTTCGCACAGATACGCAGTATTTT. As protein: CASSLRGALRTDTQYF.

V gene TRBV5-1 combines with J gene TRBJ2-3; 8 bases map to TRBD2. The CDR3 runs 21 residues. From germline, CDR1 is SGHRS and CDR2 YFSETQ. J gave up 0 bases and V 4 bases, and 22 bases lay outside the gene matches. The CDR3, as DNA: TGCGCCAGCAGCCCGGGGACATTCGGACTAGCCCGGGGGCTTAGCACAGATACGCAGTATTTT. This translates into CASSPGTFGLARGLSTDTQYF.

The genes are TRBV7-9 and TRBJ1-1; D is uncertain. Trimming took off 5 bases at V and 2 bases at J, with 15 bases between the two ends. The CDR3 has 15 residues. Germline values: CDR1 SEHNR, CDR2 FQNEAQ (reference sequence). The CDR3 is CASSPRGDLNTEAFF. The CDR3, as DNA: TGTGCCAGCAGCCCTAGAGGAGACCTAAACACTGAAGCTTTCTTT.